The clone carrying this T cell receptor beta chain occurred many times. CDR3 size: 12 residues. Trimming cost V 1 base and J 10 bases; bases outside gene matches: 3. The germline gives CDR1 SEHNR, CDR2 FQNEAQ (reference sequence). With iRepertoire HTBI primers and Arm-PCR of CDR3 regions, TCR beta libraries were built. TCRdb re-analysed the multiplex PCR reads in MiXCR, keeping a single row per CDR3 protein. In the table there are approximately 500,000 distinct CDR3 sequences, roughly a fifth of which are singletons. This sample stems from a study of regulatory T cells in long-lasting Graves disease. Described time point: persistent/refractory GD, antithyroid drugs over 5 years with positive TRAb. Preparation of the TCR library used RNA extracted from PBMCs.

The sequence was collected from a female donor with Graves disease. This chain uses TRBV7-9 with TRBJ1-2; 7 positions agree with TRBD1. The sample in question was peripheral blood mononuclear cells (PBMCs), obtained when the disease was refractory, from a patient treated with antithyroid drugs. The CDR3 DNA is TGTGCCAGCAGCTTAGGTCAGGGGGACTACACCTTC. Translating gives CASSLGQGDYTF. Full variable domain (remainder filled in from reference TRBV7-9 and TRBJ1-2): DTGVSQNPRHKITKRGQNVTFRCDPISEHNRLYWYRQTLGQGPEFLTYFQNEAQLEKSRLLSDRFSAERPKGSFSTLEIQRTEQGDSAMYLCASSLGQGDYTFGSGTRLTVV.